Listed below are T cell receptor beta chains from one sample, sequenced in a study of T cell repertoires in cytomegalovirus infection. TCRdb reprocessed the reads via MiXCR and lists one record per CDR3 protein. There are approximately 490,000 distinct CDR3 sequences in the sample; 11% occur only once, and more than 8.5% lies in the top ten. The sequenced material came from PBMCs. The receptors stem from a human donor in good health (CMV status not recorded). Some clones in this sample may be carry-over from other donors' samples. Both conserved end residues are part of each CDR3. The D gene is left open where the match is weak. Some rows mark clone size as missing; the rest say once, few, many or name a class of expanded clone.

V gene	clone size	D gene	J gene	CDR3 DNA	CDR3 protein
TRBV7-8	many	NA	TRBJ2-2	TGTGCCAGCAGCTTAGTAAGGGGAATCAACACCGGGGAGCTGTTTTTT	CASSLVRGINTGELFF
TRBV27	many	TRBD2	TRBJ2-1	TGTGCCAGCAGTTTCAGGGGACTAGCGGGAGGGCAGCGTGAGCAGTTCTTC	CASSFRGLAGGQREQFF
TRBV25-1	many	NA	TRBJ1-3	TGTGCCAGCAGTGACGACCGGGAGTGGTCTGGAAACACCATATATTTT	CASSDDREWSGNTIYF
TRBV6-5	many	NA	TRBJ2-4	TGTGCCAGCAGTTATTCACAGGGCACGAACATTCAGTACTTC	CASSYSQGTNIQYF
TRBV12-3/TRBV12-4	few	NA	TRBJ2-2	TGTGCCAGCAGGAGACAGATCGCGAACACCGGGGAGCTGTTTTTT	CASRRQIANTGELFF
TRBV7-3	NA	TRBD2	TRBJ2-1	TGTGCCAGCAGCTCCCGGGGACTAGCGGGTGCTTACAATGAGCAGTTCTTC	CASSSRGLAGAYNEQFF
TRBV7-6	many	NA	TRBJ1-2	TGTGCCAGCAGCTCTCCAGGGGTTTCGGATGGCTACACCTTC	CASSSPGVSDGYTF
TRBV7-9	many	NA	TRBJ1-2	TGTGCCAGCAGCTACGGGGGGATGGGGCCGGGTGGCTACACCTTC	CASSYGGMGPGGYTF
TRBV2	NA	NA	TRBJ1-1	TGTGCCAGCAGTGAAGGGGACTTGAACACTGAAGCTTTCTTT	CASSEGDLNTEAFF
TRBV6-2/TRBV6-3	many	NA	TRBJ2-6	TGTGCCAGCAGCCCTCAGGGAGATCCCTCTGGGGCCAACGTCCTGACTTTC	CASSPQGDPSGANVLTF
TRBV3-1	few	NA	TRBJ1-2	TGTGCCAGCAGCCAAGGATCCAGTTATGGCTACACCTTC	CASSQGSSYGYTF
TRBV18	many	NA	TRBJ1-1	TGTGCCAGCTCACCAGTCGTAGAGCGCGCTGAAGCTTTCTTT	CASSPVVERAEAFF
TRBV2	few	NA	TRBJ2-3	TGTGCCAGCAGTTCTGAGATCAGCACAGATACGCAGTATTTT	CASSSEISTDTQYF
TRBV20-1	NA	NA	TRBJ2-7	TGCAGTGCTCTCCCGACAGGTCGATACGAGCAGTACTTC	CSALPTGRYEQYF
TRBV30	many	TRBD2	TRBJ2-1	TGTGCCTGGAGGCGACCAATAGCGGGAGGGCGCGGTGAGCAGTTCTTC	CAWRRPIAGGRGEQFF
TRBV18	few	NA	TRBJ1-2	TGTGCCAGCTCACCGGCACTGAACTATGGCTACACCTTC	CASSPALNYGYTF
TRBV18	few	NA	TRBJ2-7	TGTGCCAGCTCACCACCCGGACCAATAACCGAGCAGTACTTC	CASSPPGPITEQYF
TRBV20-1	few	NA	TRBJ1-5	TGCAGTGCTAGAGGGGGGAACCTCAATCAGCCCCAGCATTTT	CSARGGNLNQPQHF
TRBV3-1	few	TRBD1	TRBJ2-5	TGTGCCAGCAGATACTATAATAACAGGGGAGAGACCCAGTACTTC	CASRYYNNRGETQYF
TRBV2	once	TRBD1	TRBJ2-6	TGTGCCAGCAGTAAACGGACAGGGGGCTCTGGGGCCAACGTCCGCACTTTC	CASSKRTGGSGANVRTF
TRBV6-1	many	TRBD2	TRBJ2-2	TGTGCCAGCATCCCAACGGCGCGGGGGGTATCCGGGGAGCTGTTTTTT	CASIPTARGVSGELFF
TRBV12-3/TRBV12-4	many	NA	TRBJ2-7	TGTGCCAGCAGTCTGAGGACCGGGACTGGGAGTGAGGAGCAGTACTTC	CASSLRTGTGSEEQYF
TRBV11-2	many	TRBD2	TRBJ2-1	TGTGCCAGCAGTTTTGCCGGGACTAGCGGAGGAGTAAGTCCCCGATACAATGAGCAGTTCTTC	CASSFAGTSGGVSPRYNEQFF
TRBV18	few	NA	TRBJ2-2	TGTGCCAGCGGTCCGGGGTTTACCGCGAACACCGGGGAGCTGTTTTTT	CASGPGFTANTGELFF
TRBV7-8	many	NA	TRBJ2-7	TGTGCCAGCAGCTTAGGACAGTACGAGCAGTACTTC	CASSLGQYEQYF
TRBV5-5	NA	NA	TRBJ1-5	TGTGCCAGCAGCCTTCAGGTCCCGGGGGAGTATAGCAATCAGCCCCAGCATTTT	CASSLQVPGEYSNQPQHF
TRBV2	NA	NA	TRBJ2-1	TGTGCCAGCCTACAGGACGGGGGTAATGAGCAGTTCTTC	CASLQDGGNEQFF
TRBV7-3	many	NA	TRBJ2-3	TGTGCCAGCAAGGCCCAGGGAAGAATCACAGATACGCAGTATTTT	CASKAQGRITDTQYF
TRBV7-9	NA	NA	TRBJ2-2	TGTGCCAGCATGCTCCTCTCCGGGGGCACCGGGGAGCTGTTTTTT	CASMLLSGGTGELFF
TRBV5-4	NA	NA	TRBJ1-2	TGTGCCAGCAGCTTGGAAGCAGCCCGGGGTTCCTATGGCTACACCTTC	CASSLEAARGSYGYTF
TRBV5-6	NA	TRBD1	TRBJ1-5	TGTGCCAGCAGCCGCGGACAGGGACTAAATCAGCCCCAGCAATTT	CASSRGQGLNQPQQF
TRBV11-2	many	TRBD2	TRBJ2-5	TGTGCCAGCAGGGGAAAATACCGGGACTATTCTCAAGAGACCCAGTACTTC	CASRGKYRDYSQETQYF
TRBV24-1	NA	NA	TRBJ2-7	TGTGCCACCAGTGATCCCCGATCTGAACAGCAGTACTTC	CATSDPRSEQQYF
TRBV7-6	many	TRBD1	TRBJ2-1	TGTGCCAGCAGCTTCTCCCGGACAGGGGCCACATCCTTCAAAAATGAGCAGTTCTTC	CASSFSRTGATSFKNEQFF
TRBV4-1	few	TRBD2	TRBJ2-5	TGCGCCAGCAGCCAAGATCTCGCGGGGGTCCAAGAGACCCAGTACTTC	CASSQDLAGVQETQYF
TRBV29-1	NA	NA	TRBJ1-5	TGCAGCGTTGGGGTTGGGGTAGGCCCGAATCAGCCCCAGCATTTT	CSVGVGVGPNQPQHF
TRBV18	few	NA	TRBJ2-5	TGTGCCAGCGCTACCGGGGGGCCGGAGACCCAGTACTTC	CASATGGPETQYF
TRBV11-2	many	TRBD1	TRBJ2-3	TGTGCCAGCAGCTTAGAAACAGGGGGCTTAGATACGCAGTATTTT	CASSLETGGLDTQYF
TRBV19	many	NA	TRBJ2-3	TGTGCCAGTAGTTGGGGACGGAGCACAGATACGCAGTATTTT	CASSWGRSTDTQYF
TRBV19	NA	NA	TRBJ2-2	TGTGCCAGTACGAGATCCGGGGAGCTGTTTTTT	CASTRSGELFF
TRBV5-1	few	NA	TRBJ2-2	TGCGCCAGCCTCCCCAGTTTTCGGGACACCGGGGAGCTGTTTTTT	CASLPSFRDTGELFF
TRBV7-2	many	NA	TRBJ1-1	TGTGCCAGCAGCTTCGCCGGCTTGGGCACTGAAGCTTTCTTT	CASSFAGLGTEAFF
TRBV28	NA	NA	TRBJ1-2	TGTGCCAGCAGCTCTGGAGGCTCTAACTATGGCTACACCTTC	CASSSGGSNYGYTF
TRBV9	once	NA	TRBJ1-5	TGTGCCAGCAGCGTAGTTGGGGCCAATCAGCCCCAGCATTTT	CASSVVGANQPQHF
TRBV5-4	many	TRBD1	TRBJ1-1	TGTGCCTGGACAGGGGGCAGGACTGAAGCTTTCTTT	CAWTGGRTEAFF
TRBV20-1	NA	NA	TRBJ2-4	TGCAGTGCTACGGACGGAAAGAAAAACATTCAGTACTTC	CSATDGKKNIQYF
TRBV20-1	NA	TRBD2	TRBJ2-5	TGCAGTGCTAGAGCTAGCGGGGCGTTCCAAGAGACCCAGTACTTC	CSARASGAFQETQYF
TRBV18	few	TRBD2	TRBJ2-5	TGTGCCAGCGCCTCCGGGGGGCGAACTAGCGGGAGAGGCCAAGAGACCCAGTACTTC	CASASGGRTSGRGQETQYF
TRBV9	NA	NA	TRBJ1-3	TGTGCCAGCTCAGGGGGAAACACCATATATTTT	CASSGGNTIYF
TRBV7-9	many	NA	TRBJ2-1	TGTGCCAGCAGCTCGAGGGAGGAGGTGGATGAGCAGTTCTTC	CASSSREEVDEQFF
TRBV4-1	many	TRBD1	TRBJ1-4	TGCGCCAGCAGCCAGCGCCGGGACAGGGATGAAAAACTGTTTTTT	CASSQRRDRDEKLFF
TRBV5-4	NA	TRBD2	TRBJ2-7	TGTGCCAGCAGCGCCCTAGGGTTGGGCGGGGGGGAGCAGTACTTC	CASSALGLGGGEQYF
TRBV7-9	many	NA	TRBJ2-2	TGTGCCAGCAGCTGGTTGGACGGGGAGCTGTTTTTT	CASSWLDGELFF
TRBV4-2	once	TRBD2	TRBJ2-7	TGTGCCAGCAGCCAAGAAACTAGCGGGAGGGCCTACGAGCAGTACTTC	CASSQETSGRAYEQYF
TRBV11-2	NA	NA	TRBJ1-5	TGTGCCAGCAGCTCATCGAAGACTGGAGAGCCCCAGGATTTT	CASSSSKTGEPQDF
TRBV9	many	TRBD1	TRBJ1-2	TGTGCCAGCAGCGTAGCTACAGGGGGGGACTATGGCTACACCTTC	CASSVATGGDYGYTF
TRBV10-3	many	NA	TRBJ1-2	TGTGCCATCAGTGAGACGGGGAACTATGGCTACACCTTC	CAISETGNYGYTF
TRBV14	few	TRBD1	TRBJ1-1	TGTGCCACCGACAGGGGGAACACTGAAGCTTTCTTT	CATDRGNTEAFF
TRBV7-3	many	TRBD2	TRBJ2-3	TGTGCCAGCAGCTTAAATAGCGGGAGGGAGGCAGATACGCAGTATTTT	CASSLNSGREADTQYF
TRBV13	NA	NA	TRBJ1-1	TGTGCCAGCCCCGGAGGCACTGAAGCTTTCTTT	CASPGGTEAFF